What follows are 20 T cell receptor beta chains derived from one specimen sequenced in a study of post-analysis software for immune sequencing data. Researchers reported that TCR beta cDNA libraries carried unique molecular identifiers. TCRdb analysed the PCR reads with MiXCR anew, one entry per CDR3 protein. The table lists more than 450,000 distinct CDR3 sequences, roughly two fifths of them singletons. Findings and caveats of the study: About 5 TRBV segments were more frequent in patients than controls; TRBV5-6, TRBV5-1 and TRBV20-1 belonged to this group.

No antigen has been assigned to these receptors. Material: blood. Receptor source: a girl aged 5 to 17 with multiple sclerosis.

This clonotype was seen a handful of times. The chain uses TRBV25-1 and TRBJ2-5; no clear D gene. Germline CDR1 MGHDK, CDR2 SYGVNS. V was cut by 7 bases and J by 11 bases, with 17 bases left in between. CDR3 length: 12 amino acids. CDR3 region: CASNHISEEQYF. CDR3 DNA sequence: TGTGCCAGCAATCACATTTCGGAAGAGCAGTACTTC. Drawing the rest from reference TRBV25-1 and TRBJ2-5, the complete variable domain is EADIYQTPRYLVIGTGKKITLECSQTMGHDKMYWYQQDPGMELHLIHYSYGVNSTEKGDLSSESTVSRIRTEHFPLTLESARPSHTSQYLCASNHISEEQYFGPGTRLLVL.

This chain joins TRBV5-5 and TRBJ2-7; 7 positions agree with TRBD1. Per the germline V gene, CDR1 is SGHKS and CDR2 is YYEKEE (reference sequence). The V segment lost 0 bases and the J segment 3 bases; nucleotides outside the gene matches: 15. The length of the CDR3 is 18 residues. CDR3 in DNA: TGTGCCAGCAGCTTGGCCCTTGTTCGTGACAGGGCAAACTACGAGCAGTACTTC. Protein sequence: CASSLALVRDRANYEQYF.

The count of this clonotype is one. This chain uses TRBV28 with TRBJ2-7; D ambiguous. V was shortened by 6 bases and J by 2 bases, with 8 bases between the two germline ends. In germline, CDR1 is MDHEN, CDR2 SYDVKM. The CDR3 length is 12 residues. CDR3: CASRVKAYEQYF. CDR3 DNA sequence: TGTGCCAGCAGGGTAAAAGCCTACGAGCAGTACTTC.

The genes are TRBV4-1 and TRBJ2-4; D possibly corresponds to TRBD1 (5 bases). The CDR3 spans 16 residues. Deletions cut 1 base from V and 0 bases from J, with 10 bases between. The germline gives CDR1 MGHRA, CDR2 YSYEKL. CDR3 nucleotide sequence: TGCGCCAGCAGCCAAGGCTGGGGCTTAGCCAAAAACATTCAGTACTTC. It yields the protein CASSQGWGLAKNIQYF.

Regarding this clonotype: It may be a read error: a sequence one base away is much more abundant. CDR3 protein: CASSKTAPYGQYF. The CDR3 nucleotides are TGTGCCAGCAGCAAGACAGCGCCCTACGGGCAGTACTTC. This rearrangement joins TRBV6-5 to TRBJ2-7; TRBD1 is a possible D gene (5 bases). CDR3 length: 13 amino acids. From germline, CDR1 is MNHEY and CDR2 SVGAGI.

V and J are TRBV12-3 or TRBV12-4 and TRBJ2-3; possible D gene TRBD2, 6 bases. The V end lost 5 bases, the J end lost 8 bases, and 17 bases lay between the germline ends. CDR3 length: 14 residues. CDR3 sequence reads: CASSTPGVPGTQYF. The CDR3 nucleotides read TGTGCCAGCAGTACGCCGGGGGTCCCGGGTACGCAGTATTTT.

This clonotype showed up just a few times. J is TRBJ2-7 and V is TRBV9; TRBD1 agrees at 8 bases. Per the germline V gene, CDR1 is SGDLS and CDR2 is YYNGEE. Trimming at V came to 7 bases and at J to 0 bases, leaving 9 bases not matched to a gene. The CDR3 runs to 15 residues. The CDR3 loop is CASDRQGRSSYEQYF. For the CDR3, the DNA is TGTGCCAGCGACCGACAGGGGCGTAGCTCCTACGAGCAGTACTTC.

With respect to this clonotype: An end of the junction does not agree with germline; a read error may underlie this. The J gene is TRBJ1-2, the V gene TRBV4-1; D not certain. The CDR3 sequence is 15 residues long. CDR1 and CDR2 from the germline V gene are MGHRA and YSYEKL. The CDR3 nucleotides read TGCGCCAACAGCCAAGTCGGGTCAAAGGGATTTGGCTACACCTTC. Protein: CANSQVGSKGFGYTF.

The chain uses TRBV7-2 and TRBJ2-5; 9 nucleotides match TRBD1. The J call may be wrong; the DNA end is better matched by TRBJ2-7. This CDR3 has 14 amino acids. From germline, CDR1 is SGHTA and CDR2 FQGNSA. Written as DNA, the CDR3 is TGTGCCAGCAGCTTATACGGGACAGGGTACGAGCAGTACTTC. Translation: CASSLYGTGYEQYF.

The chain recombines TRBV7-3 with TRBJ1-1, with D unclear. Trimming cost V 5 bases and J 1 base, with 8 bases left between them. CDR3 length equals 13 residues. Germline assignment: CDR1 SGHTA and CDR2 FQGTGA. The chain's CDR3 is CASSDTRNTEAFF. In nucleotides, the CDR3 is TGTGCCAGCAGCGATACAAGGAACACTGAAGCTTTCTTT. The whole variable domain, filled in from reference TRBV7-3 and TRBJ1-1, reads GAGVSQTPSNKVTEKGKYVELRCDPISGHTALYWYRQSLGQGPEFLIYFQGTGAADDSGLPNDRFFAVRPEGSVSTLKIQRTERGDSAVYLCASSDTRNTEAFFGQGTRLTVV.

This clonotype was counted between two and nine times. The V and J genes are TRBV20-1 and TRBJ1-2; D perhaps matches TRBD1 (5 bases). CDR3 size: 17 residues. V was pared by 3 bases and J by 2 bases, with 22 bases between. Germline V CDR1 and CDR2: DFQATT, SNEGSKA (reference sequence). As DNA, the CDR3 is TGCAGTGCTAGGCCCGGGGTACAGGACCACTCGAACTATGGCTACACCTTC. Protein sequence: CSARPGVQDHSNYGYTF.

The count of this clonotype is one. The V call is TRBV12-3 or TRBV12-4, the J call TRBJ1-2; no reliable D call. V gave up 5 bases and J gave up 10 bases, with 11 bases separating them. There are 11 residues in the CDR3. For the CDR3, the DNA is TGTGCCAGCAGTAGCAACTATTACTACACCTTC. Translating gives CASSSNYYYTF.

The CDR3 DNA is TGTGCCAGCAGCCTCCGGACGGCCGGGGAGCTGTTTTTT. It codes for CASSLRTAGELFF. The V gene is TRBV12-3 or TRBV12-4, the J gene TRBJ2-2, with D unresolved. The ends were cut back, 6 bases at V and 6 bases at J, with 11 bases in the middle. CDR3 length equals 13 residues.

This clonotype was observed many times. The genes are TRBV29-1 and TRBJ1-1; 7 bases are shared with TRBD1. Per the germline V gene, CDR1 is SQVTM and CDR2 is ANQGSEA. V shed 4 bases, J shed 1 base, and the junction held 0 bases outside the gene matches. This CDR3 has 12 residues. CDR3 DNA sequence: TGCAGCGTTGGACAGGGGAACACTGAAGCTTTCTTT. Its protein product is CSVGQGNTEAFF.

This clonotype was picked up one time. The rearrangement uses TRBV5-6 and TRBJ2-3, with D hard to call. Trimming stripped 4 bases from V and 2 bases from J, with 14 bases between. The CDR3 is made up of 15 amino acids. Germline assignment: CDR1 SGHDT and CDR2 YYEEEE. The CDR3 nucleotides are TGTGCCAGCAGCGGACGGTTCCTATTCACAGATACGCAGTATTTT. This encodes CASSGRFLFTDTQYF.

As for this clonotype: A read error may account for a junction end that differs from germline. This chain links TRBV12-3 or TRBV12-4 with TRBJ2-4; D unresolved. CDR3 length: 13 residues. In nucleotides, the CDR3 is TGTGCCTGCAGTTTATCACTCGGAAACATTCAGTACTTC. It codes for CACSLSLGNIQYF.

This clonotype was recorded a few times. The rearrangement uses TRBV15 and TRBJ2-3; D might be TRBD1 (6 bases). V dropped 2 bases and J dropped 2 bases, with 8 bases sitting between them. CDR1 is LNHNV and CDR2 is YYDKDF in the germline V gene (reference sequence). The CDR3 spans 14 residues. CDR3 in DNA: TGTGCCACCAGCAGAACAGGGAACACAGATACGCAGTATTTT. It codes for CATSRTGNTDTQYF.

This sequence joins TRBV12-3 or TRBV12-4 and TRBJ2-5; the D gene is possibly TRBD2 (6 bases). Trimming cost V 3 bases and J 0 bases, with 8 bases left between them. This CDR3 has 14 residues. The CDR3 nucleotides read TGTGCCAGCAGTTTGGGGGACTACCAAGAGACCCAGTACTTC. It translates to CASSLGDYQETQYF.

The chain is built from TRBV4-1 and TRBJ1-1; D is perhaps TRBD1 (5 bases). CDR3 length: 16 residues. The V end lost 1 base, the J end lost 4 bases, and 16 bases lay between the germline ends. Germline V CDR1 and CDR2: MGHRA, YSYEKL. The DNA of the CDR3 is TGCGCCAGCAGCCAAGGCCAGGGCGGGTCCACCACTGAAGCTTTCTTT. This sequence encodes CASSQGQGGSTTEAFF.

V is TRBV5-5 and J is TRBJ1-2; D remains ambiguous. CDR1 and CDR2 (germline): SGHKS, YYEKEE (reference sequence). The CDR3 extends over 14 amino acids. Trimming shortened V by 5 bases and J by 1 base, and 12 bases separated the two germline ends. As DNA, the CDR3 is TGTGCCAGCAGTTCCCTAGCGGGTAACTATGGCTACACCTTC. As protein: CASSSLAGNYGYTF.